The rows below give T cell receptor beta chains drawn from one sample of a study of blood T cell repertoires in COVID-19. Sequencing was performed with immunoSEQ multiplex PCR; in TCRdb, only in-frame clones are kept and a portion is missing. This sample has about 220,000 clones, with around 86% found just once. The sequencing sample was made of peripheral blood. Receptors were obtained from a man aged 25-40 years who had recovered from COVID-19. Each CDR3 is given with its conserved first and last residue. The D gene is left open where the match is weak. Only some rows state a clone size, as once, few, many or a class for expanded clones.

J	V	size	D	CDR3	DNA
TRBJ2-1	TRBV5-8	.	.	CASTRTGSSYNEQFF	TGTGCCAGCACCCGGACTGGCAGCTCCTACAATGAGCAGTTCTTC
TRBJ2-3	TRBV19	.	.	CASIKGPDRRQNPIRCSSTDTQYF	TGTGCCAGTATCAAGGGTCCCGACAGGCGCCAGAACCCGATCCGATGCTCTAGCACAGATACGCAGTATTTT
TRBJ2-1	TRBV7-5	.	.	CVRSLRGQGYGRDEQFF	TGTGTCAGAAGCTTACGGGGACAGGGGTATGGAAGGGATGAGCAGTTCTTC
TRBJ2-5	TRBV5-1	.	.	CASSFPTGYQETQYF	TGCGCCAGCAGCTTCCCCACAGGCTATCAAGAGACCCAGTACTTC
TRBJ2-7	TRBV2	.	TRBD1	CASRRQGLNEQYF	TGTGCCAGCAGAAGACAGGGGTTGAACGAGCAGTACTTC
TRBJ2-5	TRBV30	.	TRBD1	CACNRGRETQYF	TGTGCCTGCAACAGGGGGCGAGAGACCCAGTACTTC
TRBJ2-1	TRBV5-1	.	.	CASSSSFAGNEQFF	TGCGCCAGCAGCTCATCCTTCGCGGGTAATGAGCAGTTCTTC
TRBJ1-1	TRBV5-6	.	TRBD1	CASSITRDSRTEAFF	TGTGCCAGCAGCATAACCCGGGACAGCCGGACTGAAGCTTTCTTT
TRBJ1-2	TRBV19	.	.	CASSARFEGYYGYTF	TGTGCCAGTAGTGCGCGCTTTGAGGGTTACTATGGCTACACCTTC
TRBJ2-3	TRBV7-8	once	.	CASSLRSAGFTDTQYF	TGTGCCAGCAGCTTAAGGTCGGCAGGGTTCACAGATACGCAGTATTTT
TRBJ2-1	TRBV6-6	.	TRBD2	CASSTLAGAYNEQFF	TGTGCCAGCAGCACTCTAGCGGGGGCCTACAATGAGCAGTTCTTC
TRBJ1-5	TRBV19	.	TRBD1	CASTLGQGYQPQHF	TGTGCCAGTACCTTGGGACAGGGCTATCAGCCCCAGCATTTT
TRBJ1-2	TRBV6-5	.	.	CASSYEGGAYGYTF	TGTGCCAGCAGTTACGAGGGGGGGGCCTATGGCTACACCTTC
TRBJ1-2	TRBV5-4	.	.	CASRKEQNRARGGYTF	TGTGCCAGCAGGAAAGAACAGAACAGGGCGAGAGGTGGCTACACCTTC
TRBJ1-2	TRBV6-4	.	.	CASSPETGTYGYTF	TGTGCCAGCAGTCCCGAGACAGGAACCTATGGCTACACCTTC
TRBJ2-1	TRBV25-1	.	TRBD2	CASRSGGPGNEQFF	TGTGCCAGCAGATCGGGGGGGCCGGGGAATGAGCAGTTCTTC
TRBJ1-2	TRBV7-9	.	.	CASSRDIGYTF	TGTGCCAGCAGCCGGGACATCGGCTACACCTTC
TRBJ1-5	TRBV7-2	.	.	CASSLDRNQPQHF	TGTGCCAGCAGCCTAGACAGGAATCAGCCCCAGCATTTT
TRBJ2-1	TRBV9	.	TRBD1	CASSVAGNRGYNEQFF	TGTGCCAGCAGCGTAGCTGGAAACAGGGGGTACAATGAGCAGTTCTTC
TRBJ2-2	TRBV14	once	.	CASSQDSGRSGTGELFF	TGTGCCAGCAGCCAAGATAGTGGGCGGTCGGGGACCGGGGAGCTGTTTTTT
TRBJ1-2	TRBV10-1	.	.	CASSESRLGGYGYTF	TGCGCCAGCAGTGAGTCCAGGCTGGGGGGGTATGGCTACACCTTC
TRBJ2-7	TRBV18	.	TRBD1	CASSSGTGNDEQYF	TGTGCCAGCTCATCCGGGACAGGGAACGACGAGCAGTACTTC
TRBJ2-5	TRBV19	.	TRBD1	CASSIVTGPNQETQYF	TGTGCCAGTAGTATAGTGACAGGGCCCAACCAAGAGACCCAGTACTTC